Listed below are T cell receptor beta chains from one sample, sequenced in a study of T-cell memory formation after mild COVID-19. One entry per CDR3 protein, called by TCRdb with MiXCR from the 5' RACE reads. This table has 49,000 or so distinct CDR3 sequences, around 7% appearing once. Sequencing input: PBMCs or a T cell subset sorted from them (not recorded which). The source is a man between 18 and 35 years old who had mild COVID-19 (a few samples of this study predate the infection). Cell type and time point are not known. Each CDR3 is given without its conserved first and last residue. Some rows mark clone size as missing; the rest say once, few, many or name a class of expanded clone.

V: TRBV18
J: TRBJ2-1
size: medium-sized
length: 13
CDR3: ASSPLPAGGNEQF

V: TRBV7-2
J: TRBJ2-5
size: few
length: 13
CDR3: ASSSRGGLGETQY

V: TRBV5-1
J: TRBJ1-4
size: NA
length: 12
CDR3: ASSLSATNEKLF

V: TRBV4-3
J: TRBJ2-5
size: NA
length: 11
CDR3: ASSQGSGETQY

V: TRBV29-1
J: TRBJ2-3
size: many
length: 11
CDR3: SVLVVSRDTQY

V: TRBV6-2/TRBV6-3
J: TRBJ1-5
size: few
length: 11
CDR3: ASSGLPGSPQH

V: TRBV20-1
J: TRBJ2-6
size: NA
length: 13
CDR3: SAVGRGAGANVLT

V: TRBV9
J: TRBJ2-2
size: few
length: 13
CDR3: ASSPTGARTGELF

V: TRBV6-5
J: TRBJ1-6
size: few
length: 13
CDR3: ASSWGGGRNSPLH

V: TRBV19
J: TRBJ2-2
size: NA
length: 11
CDR3: ATSYRDTGELF

V: TRBV7-2
J: TRBJ1-1
size: NA
length: 11
CDR3: ASSPYLNTEAF

V: TRBV3-1
J: TRBJ2-3
size: few
length: 11
CDR3: ASSGAGVDTQY